This TCR beta chain derives from a study of early T cells in non-severe SARS-CoV-2 infection. TCRdb reprocessed the 5' RACE reads via MiXCR and lists one record per CDR3 protein. Here the sample spans around 76,000 distinct CDR3 sequences, roughly an eighth being singletons. CDR3 size: 13 residues. The V gene end was trimmed by 9 bases and the J gene end by 3 bases; junction bases not matched to a gene: 5. Germline V gene sequence: CDR1 KGHDR, CDR2 SFDVKD. Material for sequencing was whole blood. The chain links TRBV24-1 to TRBJ2-3; TRBD1 agrees at 7 bases. The sequence was collected from an adult who was a healthcare worker with PCR-confirmed SARS-CoV-2 infection or an uninfected control (not recorded which). The CDR3 region has the DNA TGTGCCACCGGCAGACAGGGAACAGATACGCAGTATTTT. This gives the protein CATGRQGTDTQYF.